This T cell receptor beta chain was recovered during a study of read filtering for tumor transcriptome and immune sequencing. Study background: After DNase treatment, RNA was made into whole-transcriptome libraries.

This clonotype was counted many times. No antigen is known for it. V shed 7 bases and J shed 4 bases, with 16 bases lying between them. This CDR3 has 14 amino acids. Per germline, CDR1 MDHEN and CDR2 SYDVKM. The library was built from 400 to 500 ng RNA with molecular barcoded adaptors for alpha/delta and beta/gamma chains. Each CDR3 protein gets one entry after TCRdb re-called the reads with MiXCR. The sample consists of more than 20,000 distinct CDR3 sequences, about 20% of them appearing once. Bone marrow was sampled from every patient at the time of active disease. Study findings and constraints: Roughly 80% of IR-seq clonotypes had a single read, yet these held about 3.5% of reads. Without single-read clonotypes, shared clonotype proportions correlated more between IR-seq and RNA-seq.

This chain uses TRBV28 with TRBJ2-5; the D is unclear. This TCR was recovered from a donor at least 40 years old with multiple myeloma. Sequenced: a population of CD138-negative cells sorted from bone marrow. The CDR3 is CASITAASPETQYF. The CDR3 region has the DNA TGTGCCAGCATCACGGCGGCCTCCCCAGAGACCCAGTACTTC. Looking up the rest from reference TRBV28 and TRBJ2-5 gives the full variable domain: DVKVTQSSRYLVKRTGEKVFLECVQDMDHENMFWYRQDPGLGLRLIYFSYDVKMKEKGDIPEGYSVSREKKERFSLILESASTNQTSMYLCASITAASPETQYFGPGTRLLVL.